The rows below give T cell receptor beta chains drawn from one sample of a study of identical twins. Each CDR3 protein is one row after TCRdb ran MiXCR on the 5' RACE reads. This table has about 240,000 distinct CDR3 sequences, 12% appearing once. The sample was also linked to a second study, of yellow fever vaccine responses in identical twins.

The sequencing input was memory (CD45RO+) T cells sorted from blood. The receptors were sampled from a woman aged 18-30 years in good health. Each CDR3 is given with its conserved first and last residue. D genes are given only for firm matches. The size entry is marked missing in some rows and otherwise reads once, few, many or a size class.

D: TRBD2
size: many
V: TRBV6-4
J: TRBJ2-1
CDR3: CASSDGQRDSYNEQFF
DNA: TGTGCCAGCAGTGACGGTCAGCGGGACTCCTACAATGAGCAGTTCTTC

D: TRBD2
size: few
V: TRBV6-2/TRBV6-3
J: TRBJ2-1
CDR3: CASGTPGGRHNEQFF
DNA: TGTGCCAGCGGGACCCCGGGGGGGCGCCACAATGAGCAGTTCTTC

D: .
size: few
V: TRBV5-1
J: TRBJ1-1
CDR3: CASSFAGVNTEAFF
DNA: TGCGCCAGCAGCTTCGCCGGAGTGAACACTGAAGCTTTCTTT

D: TRBD2
size: many
V: TRBV24-1
J: TRBJ2-1
CDR3: CATSDPSGSSYNEQFF
DNA: TGTGCCACCAGTGACCCTAGCGGGAGCTCCTACAATGAGCAGTTCTTC

D: .
size: many
V: TRBV28
J: TRBJ2-7
CDR3: CASSLGGVKGYEQYF
DNA: TGTGCCAGCAGTCTAGGCGGGGTAAAAGGTTACGAGCAGTACTTC

D: .
size: few
V: TRBV19
J: TRBJ2-5
CDR3: CASSIRGGETQYF
DNA: TGTGCCAGTAGTATCCGAGGAGGGGAGACCCAGTACTTC

D: TRBD2
size: .
V: TRBV20-1
J: TRBJ2-1
CDR3: CSARSSSGSSYNEQFF
DNA: TGCAGTGCTAGATCTTCTAGCGGGAGTTCCTACAATGAGCAGTTCTTC

D: .
size: many
V: TRBV28
J: TRBJ2-7
CDR3: CASSRDVKGQYF
DNA: TGTGCCAGCAGTCGGGACGTAAAGGGGCAGTACTTC

D: .
size: .
V: TRBV6-1
J: TRBJ2-3
CDR3: CASNQRLGVGLVADTQYF
DNA: TGTGCCAGCAATCAACGCCTTGGGGTTGGCCTCGTCGCAGATACGCAGTATTTT

D: .
size: .
V: TRBV21-1
J: TRBJ2-5
CDR3: CASRVPAQETQYF
DNA: TGTGCCAGCAGAGTTCCCGCCCAAGAGACCCAGTACTTC

D: .
size: few
V: TRBV14
J: TRBJ2-1
CDR3: CASKRTLNDYDEQFF
DNA: TGTGCCAGCAAGAGAACCCTAAATGACTACGATGAGCAGTTCTTC

D: .
size: .
V: TRBV5-1
J: TRBJ2-2
CDR3: CASSLNWNTNTGELFF
DNA: TGCGCCAGCAGCTTGAACTGGAATACGAACACCGGGGAGCTGTTTTTT

D: .
size: many
V: TRBV4-2
J: TRBJ2-2
CDR3: CASSQGLDTGELFF
DNA: TGTGCCAGCAGCCAAGGGCTAGACACCGGGGAGCTGTTTTTT

D: TRBD2
size: .
V: TRBV4-2
J: TRBJ2-3
CDR3: CASRKNPGLAELRTDTQYF
DNA: TGTGCCAGCAGGAAGAATCCGGGACTAGCGGAGCTTCGGACAGATACGCAGTATTTT

D: .
size: few
V: TRBV10-3
J: TRBJ2-3
CDR3: CAISESGDSSTDTQYF
DNA: TGTGCCATCAGTGAGTCGGGGGACTCGAGCACAGATACGCAGTATTTT

D: .
size: .
V: TRBV6-1
J: TRBJ2-1
CDR3: CAADSRNEQFF
DNA: TGTGCCGCCGACAGCAGAAATGAGCAGTTCTTC

D: TRBD2
size: few
V: TRBV19
J: TRBJ2-4
CDR3: CASSSPGTSGRRENIQYF
DNA: TGTGCCAGTAGTTCACCGGGGACTAGCGGGAGGAGGGAAAACATTCAGTACTTC